This entry lists 4 T cell receptor beta chains sequenced from one sample in a study of control samples from healthy donors and cancer patients. Sequencing used immunoSEQ multiplex PCR; TCRdb keeps in-frame clones, though not all of them. The profile shows about 150,000 clones, around 86% of them singletons. The sequenced sample was blood. These receptors were collected from a man younger than 40 in good health.

The V and J genes are TRBV5-6 and TRBJ2-4; D ambiguous. Trimming took off 0 bases at V and 0 bases at J, with 4 bases between the two ends. CDR1 SGHDT and CDR2 YYEEEE come from the germline V gene. The CDR3 runs to 14 residues. The CDR3 loop reads CASSLAGAKNIQYF. CDR3 DNA sequence: TGTGCCAGCAGCTTGGCGGGAGCCAAAAACATTCAGTACTTC.

This clone was detected a few times. This chain links TRBV3-1 (or the pseudogene TRBV3-2) with TRBJ2-1; D perhaps matches TRBD2 (7 bases). Germline lookup yields CDR1 LGHDT and CDR2 YNNKEL (reference sequence). Trimming took 5 bases from V and 8 from J, leaving 16 bases between them. The CDR3 is made up of 14 amino acids. The CDR3, as DNA: TGTGCCAGCAGCGCGGGAGCCCAGGGGTATGAGCAGTTCTTC. Amino acids: CASSAGAQGYEQFF.

The rearrangement links TRBV12-5 to TRBJ2-3; D is possibly TRBD1 or TRBD2 (5 bases each). In germline, CDR1 is LGHNT, CDR2 FRNRAP. Trimming took 6 bases from V and 4 from J, leaving 26 bases between them. The CDR3 covers 18 residues. CDR3 DNA sequence: TGTGCTAGTGGCCGACTTAACCCCAGGGCGAGGGTCCCAGATACGCAGTATTTT. As protein: CASGRLNPRARVPDTQYF.

The chain uses TRBV6-2 or TRBV6-3 and TRBJ2-5, with a weak D call TRBD1 (5 bases). The CDR3 extends over 14 amino acids. Germline V gene sequence: CDR1 MNHEY, CDR2 SVGEGT. Trimming took 0 bases from V and 5 from J, leaving 10 bases between them. For the CDR3, the DNA is TGTGCCAGCAGTTACTCGGTCAGGGCCGAGACCCAGTACTTC. The encoded protein is CASSYSVRAETQYF.